This T cell receptor beta chain was captured by sequencing in a study of T-cell reconstitution after alpha-beta-depleted transplantation in children. Preparation of the TCRbeta library was carried out with unique molecular identifiers. TCRdb re-called the PCR reads through MiXCR, storing one row per CDR3 protein. Of about 580,000 distinct CDR3 sequences listed, roughly 23% are singletons. Points from the study as a whole: Surviving recipient T cells and intrathymic progenitors accounted for some patients' high TCRbeta diversity at day 60. Approximately two months post-transplant, alpha-beta T cells reportedly originated from several hundred expanded graft clones. Diversity and T-cell counts at one year after transplant derived mostly from new T cells.

The CDR3 is 13 amino acids. Trimming took 5 bases from V and 7 from J; bases not matched to a gene: 5. The V gene's germline CDR1 is PRHDT and CDR2 FYEKMQ (reference sequence). For this clonotype: The antigen remains unidentified.

This sample comprised PBMCs, mostly from graft donor cells, obtained 360 days after TCRalphabeta/CD19-depleted stem cell transplant. The receptor was isolated from a boy under two years old who had a stem cell transplant for acute myeloid leukemia, so the T cells may come from the graft donor. The rearrangement uses TRBV13 and TRBJ1-1; 9 bases fit TRBD1. The CDR3 protein is CASSNTGGVEAFF. In nucleotides, the CDR3 is TGTGCCAGCAGCAACACAGGGGGCGTTGAAGCTTTCTTT.